The 30 T cell receptor beta chains given below trace back to one sample, sequenced in a study of blood T cells in healthy people across ages. Together with a sample-barcoded 5' primer, a J-beta primer mix was included in a second PCR lasting about 7 to 11 cycles. TCRdb itself ran the 5' RACE reads through MiXCR, one entry per CDR3 protein. The table records about 1 million distinct CDR3 sequences, more than 35% of them present only once. Sequencing was carried out using blood. These TCRs come from a woman aged 55-70 years in good health.

This clonotype was counted only a few times. This chain links TRBV15 with TRBJ2-7; TRBD2 might be the D (6 bases). V lost 0 bases to trimming and J lost 6 bases, with 21 bases between them. Germline V gene sequence: CDR1 LNHNV, CDR2 YYDKDF (reference sequence). This CDR3 is 17 amino acids long. CDR3 DNA: TGTGCCACCAGCAGAGATCGGTTAACGGGAGTCGGCCGCGAGCAGTACTTC. This sequence encodes CATSRDRLTGVGREQYF.

This clonotype was seen more than once but under ten times. The genes are TRBV9 and TRBJ2-1, with 11 positions matching TRBD2. Germline loops: CDR1 SGDLS, CDR2 YYNGEE. The length of the CDR3 is 16 residues. J was trimmed by 7 bases and V by 7 bases; bases with no gene match: 13. CDR3 sequence reads: CASRGVTGTSGNEQFF. In DNA, the CDR3 is TGTGCCAGCCGGGGGGTAACCGGGACTAGCGGTAATGAGCAGTTCTTC.

The chain links TRBV27 to TRBJ2-2; tentative D call: TRBD2 (5 bases). The CDR3 consists of 17 residues. Trimming removed 4 bases from V and 0 bases from J, with 15 bases in between. From germline, CDR1 is MNHEY and CDR2 SMNVEV (reference sequence). The DNA for the CDR3 is TGTGCCAGCAGTTACCGGGGAATTCACGCGAACACCGGGGAGCTGTTTTTT. Translation: CASSYRGIHANTGELFF.

This clonotype appeared a few times. The CDR3 coding sequence is TGTGCCAGCAGCTATCCCGGGACAGGGGCTGGTGGCTACACCTTC. Its translation: CASSYPGTGAGGYTF. The chain is built from TRBV7-9 and TRBJ1-2; 10 bases align to TRBD1. This CDR3 has 15 amino acids. Trimming took 4 bases from V and 7 from J; bases not matched to a gene: 9. In germline, CDR1 is SEHNR, CDR2 FQNEAQ (reference sequence).

There are a few counts of this clonotype. V usage is TRBV3-1 and J usage is TRBJ2-3; 7 bases agree with TRBD1. The CDR3 contains 15 residues. The germline V gene has CDR1 LGHDT and CDR2 YNNKEL (reference sequence). V dropped 4 bases and J dropped 3; count of bases not matched to a gene: 7. CDR3 coding DNA: TGTGCCAGCAGCCCGACAGGGATGGGGACAGATACGCAGTATTTT. Its translation is CASSPTGMGTDTQYF.

This clonotype has just a few counts. The chain recombines TRBV29-1 with TRBJ2-5; 9 bases match TRBD1. The end of the DNA fits TRBJ2-7 better, so the J call may be wrong. The CDR3 loop spans 14 amino acids. Per germline, CDR1 SQVTM and CDR2 ANQGSEA. The CDR3 sequence: CSIISGTGYFEQYF. CDR3 bases: TGCAGCATCATCTCCGGGACAGGGTACTTCGAGCAGTACTTC.

Note on this clonotype: At one boundary the junction diverges from the germline segment, which might be a read error. The gene calls are TRBV6-1 and TRBJ2-1; D is perhaps TRBD2 (5 bases). Germline V gene data show CDR1 as MNHNS and CDR2 as SASEGT. CDR3 length: 15 amino acids. CDR3 amino acids: CASRRLASSYNGQFF. The CDR3 DNA reads as TGTGCCAGCAGACGCCTAGCCAGCTCCTACAATGGGCAGTTCTTC.

The gene calls are TRBV7-3 and TRBJ2-1; 10 nucleotides match TRBD1. Germline V gene data show CDR1 as SGHTA and CDR2 as FQGTGA. The CDR3 is made up of 17 amino acids. The V segment lost 4 bases and the J segment 3 bases; nucleotides outside the gene matches: 9. The CDR3 DNA sequence: TGTGCCAGCAGCTATACCCCGGGACAGGGGCTCTACAATGAGCAGTTCTTC. As protein: CASSYTPGQGLYNEQFF. Variable domain in full (rest from reference TRBV7-3 and TRBJ2-1): GAGVSQTPSNKVTEKGKYVELRCDPISGHTALYWYRQSLGQGPEFLIYFQGTGAADDSGLPNDRFFAVRPEGSVSTLKIQRTERGDSAVYLCASSYTPGQGLYNEQFFGPGTRLTVL.

The chain has TRBV15 and TRBJ2-5, with 12 bases identical to TRBD2. The CDR3 is 14 residues long. V dropped 5 bases and J dropped 11; count of bases not matched to a gene: 9. Looked up from germline, CDR1 is LNHNV and CDR2 is YYDKDF (reference sequence). CDR3 amino acids: CATSGLAGGIEQYF. The CDR3 DNA sequence: TGTGCCACCAGCGGGCTAGCGGGAGGGATTGAGCAGTACTTC.

In its sample, this clonotype was seen once. This chain uses TRBV5-1 with TRBJ2-3, with a weak D call TRBD2 (5 bases). The germline V and J ends were trimmed by 4 bases and 3 bases, with 12 bases remaining between them. CDR1 is SGHRS, CDR2 YFSETQ, per germline. There are 14 residues in the CDR3. The CDR3 loop reads CASSVAGRTDTQYF. DNA of the CDR3: TGCGCCAGCAGCGTGGCGGGTAGGACAGATACGCAGTATTTT.

V gene TRBV27 combines with J gene TRBJ1-1; weak D call: TRBD1 (6 bases). The ends were cut back, 5 bases at V and 3 bases at J, with 16 bases in the middle. The CDR3 has 15 amino acids. The V gene's germline CDR1 is MNHEY and CDR2 SMNVEV (reference sequence). The CDR3 reads CASSNPTGVHTEAFF. The CDR3 DNA follows: TGTGCCAGCAGTAACCCGACAGGAGTCCACACTGAAGCTTTCTTT.

The V call is TRBV7-9, the J call TRBJ2-1, with D uncertain. There are 13 residues in the CDR3. Germline CDR1 and CDR2: SEHNR and FQNEAQ (reference sequence). With 2 bases removed from V and 9 bases from J, the gap between germline ends came to 11 bases. CDR3 bases: TGTGCCAGCAGCTTACCTCGACTGGGTGAGCAGTTCTTC. Translated, it gives CASSLPRLGEQFF.

V is TRBV20-1 and J is TRBJ1-4; no clear D gene. V dropped 5 bases and J dropped 0 bases, with 10 bases sitting between them. This CDR3 comprises 14 residues. CDR1 and CDR2 from the germline V gene are DFQATT and SNEGSKA (reference sequence). The CDR3 nucleotides read TGCAGTGCTGGAAAGGTTGCAACTAATGAAAAACTGTTTTTT. Its translation: CSAGKVATNEKLFF.

The gene calls are TRBV20-1 and TRBJ2-3, with 7 bases identical to TRBD2. The CDR3 consists of 15 residues. V shed 1 base and J 2 bases; nucleotides not matched to a gene: 6. The germline V gene has CDR1 DFQATT and CDR2 SNEGSKA (reference sequence). The CDR3 sequence is CSARVSAGLTDTQYF. The DNA for the CDR3 is TGCAGTGCTAGAGTATCAGCGGGGCTCACAGATACGCAGTATTTT.

This clonotype has only a few counts. This chain links TRBV20-1 with TRBJ2-5; perhaps TRBD1 as D (6 bases). Germline V lookup: CDR1 DFQATT, CDR2 SNEGSKA (reference sequence). V was shortened by 5 bases and J by 5 bases, with 12 bases between the two germline ends. This CDR3 contains 12 residues. The CDR3 DNA follows: TGCAGTGCTCGCAGACAGGCGGAGACCCAGTACTTC. Residues: CSARRQAETQYF.

In its sample, this clonotype was seen once. This sequence joins TRBV2 and TRBJ2-5; tentative D call: TRBD2 (6 bases). Trimming removed 6 bases at V and 3 bases at J, with 20 bases between. Germline-derived CDR1 and CDR2 are SNHLY and FYNNEI. The CDR3 runs to 16 residues. CDR3 region: CASRQFQAGTEETQYF. The CDR3 bases are TGTGCCAGCAGGCAATTTCAGGCGGGGACGGAAGAGACCCAGTACTTC.

This clonotype was recorded at least ten times. The rearrangement links TRBV11-3 to TRBJ2-1, with TRBD1 matching over 9 bases. This CDR3 is 15 amino acids long. Germline V gene data show CDR1 as SGHNT and CDR2 as YENEEA. V trimming: 3 bases; J trimming: 6 bases; junction bases outside the gene matches: 6. The CDR3 nucleotides are TGTGCCAGCAGCTTGTGGACAGGGGTAGTCAATGAGCAGTTCTTC. Translating gives CASSLWTGVVNEQFF.

V is TRBV2 and J is TRBJ2-1; D ambiguous. CDR1 and CDR2 (germline): SNHLY, FYNNEI. Trimming removed 6 bases from V and 6 bases from J, with 12 bases in between. There are 13 residues in the CDR3. The CDR3 DNA reads TGTGCCAGCAGGGGAAGCGCTCGCAATGAGCAGTTCTTC. Amino acids: CASRGSARNEQFF.

This clonotype was detected a few times. The J gene is TRBJ2-7, the V gene TRBV7-9; 7 bases agree with TRBD1. The V segment lost 0 bases and the J segment 0 bases; nucleotides outside the gene matches: 5. CDR1 is SEHNR, CDR2 FQNEAQ, per germline (reference sequence). The CDR3 loop spans 16 amino acids. CDR3 loop: CASSLAAGGSSYEQYF. In DNA, the CDR3 is TGTGCCAGCAGCTTAGCGGCAGGGGGTAGCTCCTACGAGCAGTACTTC.

The chain carries TRBV5-1 and TRBJ2-7; tentative D call: TRBD2 (5 bases). The CDR3 consists of 12 residues. The germline gives CDR1 SGHRS, CDR2 YFSETQ. V lost 4 bases and J 4 bases, leaving 9 bases between the germline ends. The CDR3 protein is CASSAGMYEQYF. The CDR3 bases are TGCGCCAGCAGCGCGGGTATGTACGAGCAGTACTTC.

The chain is built from TRBV4-1 and TRBJ2-4, with a weak D call TRBD1 (5 bases). This CDR3 spans 18 amino acids. Germline loops: CDR1 MGHRA, CDR2 YSYEKL. Trimming left V 1 base short and J 0 bases short, with 16 bases between. Here the CDR3 reads CASSQGPQGRIAKNIQYF. The CDR3 coding sequence is TGCGCCAGCAGCCAAGGTCCCCAGGGTCGAATAGCCAAAAACATTCAGTACTTC.

For this clonotype: Possible read error: a much larger clone is one base away. V gene TRBV29-1 combines with J gene TRBJ2-3, with 9 bases identical to TRBD2. Germline CDR1 reads SQVTM; CDR2 reads ANQGSEA. The CDR3 extends over 13 amino acids. Unmatched junction bases numbered 7, after V lost 4 bases and J lost 8 bases. The CDR3 nucleotides are TGCAGCGTTGCCGGGGGAGCGGGGGGTACGCAGTATTTT. Translation: CSVAGGAGGTQYF.

This clonotype was detected a few times. The chain links TRBV14 to TRBJ2-5, with TRBD2 matching 11 bases. This CDR3 has 15 amino acids. CDR1 is SGHDN, CDR2 FVKESK, per germline. The J segment lost 5 bases and the V segment lost 4 bases, leaving 6 bases of the junction unmatched. CDR3 loop: CASSRLSGRGETQYF. CDR3 DNA: TGTGCCAGCAGCCGACTTAGCGGGAGGGGCGAGACCCAGTACTTC.

The chain recombines TRBV9 with TRBJ1-2; TRBD1 aligns across 9 bases. Germline CDR1 reads SGDLS; CDR2 reads YYNGEE. J gave up 8 bases and V 2 bases, and 7 bases lay outside the gene matches. This CDR3 contains 14 residues. In nucleotides, the CDR3 is TGTGCCAGCAGCGTGAGCCGGGACAGGGCCGGCTACACCTTC. Its protein product is CASSVSRDRAGYTF.

The chain combines TRBV27 with TRBJ2-7; TRBD1 agrees at 8 bases. J gave up 6 bases and V 5 bases, and 9 bases lay outside the gene matches. This CDR3 region has 14 residues. The germline V gene encodes CDR1 MNHEY and CDR2 SMNVEV (reference sequence). The CDR3 is CASSPWTGSVEQYF. The CDR3 region has the DNA TGTGCCAGCAGTCCTTGGACAGGGAGCGTCGAGCAGTACTTC.

The chain combines TRBV10-1 with TRBJ2-5; TRBD2 matches 7 bases. The CDR3 runs 14 residues. From germline, CDR1 is WNHNN and CDR2 SYGVQD (reference sequence). Trimming took 2 bases from V and 5 from J; bases not matched to a gene: 5. The chain's CDR3 is CASSERLGRETQYF. The CDR3 nucleotides are TGCGCCAGCAGTGAGAGGCTCGGGAGGGAGACCCAGTACTTC.

Comments on this clonotype: The junction and the germline gene differ at one end; a read error may be behind it. The rearrangement joins TRBV24-1 to TRBJ2-1; D gene ambiguous. Germline V lookup: CDR1 KGHDR, CDR2 SFDVKD. CDR3 length: 11 residues. The CDR3 spells CATSDSDERFF. Written as DNA, the CDR3 is TGTGCCACCAGTGATAGCGATGAGCGGTTCTTC.

The gene calls are TRBV12-3 or TRBV12-4 and TRBJ2-1, with D possibly matching TRBD2 (6 bases). CDR3 size: 14 residues. V was shortened by 3 bases and J by 7 bases, with 13 bases between the two germline ends. CDR3 in DNA: TGTGCCAGCAGTTTTCCGGGACGGGAGAATGAGCAGTTCTTC. Its protein is CASSFPGRENEQFF.

The rearrangement uses TRBV3-1 and TRBJ1-6, with 10 positions matching TRBD1. This CDR3 spans 15 amino acids. V gave up 4 bases and J gave up 11 bases; unmatched junction bases: 8. Germline CDR1 and CDR2: LGHDT and YNNKEL (reference sequence). CDR3 in amino acids: CASSLGTGDTTPLHF. The DNA of the CDR3 is TGTGCCAGCAGCCTCGGGACAGGGGATACGACACCCCTCCACTTT. Variable domain in full (rest from reference TRBV3-1 and TRBJ1-6): DTAVSQTPKYLVTQMGNDKSIKCEQNLGHDTMYWYKQDSKKFLKIMFSYNNKELIINETVPNRFSPKSPDKAHLNLHINSLELGDSAVYFCASSLGTGDTTPLHFGNGTRLTVT.

There are many counts of this clonotype. V gene TRBV28 combines with J gene TRBJ2-7; possibly TRBD2 for D (6 bases). The CDR3 extends over 13 amino acids. V lost 2 bases and J 4 bases, leaving 9 bases between the germline ends. CDR1 and CDR2 from the germline V gene are MDHEN and SYDVKM. CDR3 residues: CASSLRGRYEQYF. The CDR3 nucleotides read TGTGCCAGCAGTTTACGGGGGAGGTACGAGCAGTACTTC.